These 9 T cell receptor beta chains were sequenced from one sample in a study of regulatory T cells in long-lasting Graves disease. HTBI primers from iRepertoire and Arm-PCR of CDR3 regions yielded the TCR beta libraries. TCRdb itself ran the multiplex PCR reads through MiXCR, one entry per CDR3 protein. The sample yields some 600,000 distinct CDR3 sequences, around 16% seen once. Time point defined: newly diagnosed GD, antithyroid drugs for less than 3 months. PBMCs provided the RNA from which the TCR library was made. These data were likewise used in another study, on T cells in Graves' hyperthyroidism and ophthalmopathy.

The sequencing used peripheral blood mononuclear cells (PBMCs), collected at new diagnosis, from a patient treated with antithyroid drugs. These receptors were taken from a man younger than 35 with Graves disease.

This chain joins TRBV6-1 and TRBJ2-7; perhaps TRBD2 as D (6 bases). This CDR3 is 14 amino acids long. V lost 6 bases, J lost 0 bases, and 12 bases lay in between. Germline V CDR1 and CDR2: MNHNS, SASEGT. CDR3 residues: CASRESGYSYEQYF. Here the CDR3 DNA reads TGTGCCAGCAGAGAAAGCGGGTACTCCTACGAGCAGTACTTC.

The chain combines TRBV19 with TRBJ1-2; 8 bases agree with TRBD1. The CDR3 runs to 17 residues. With 6 bases clipped from V and 0 bases from J, the junction kept 12 bases outside the gene matches. Germline V lookup: CDR1 LNHDA, CDR2 SQIVND (reference sequence). The CDR3 loop reads CASSSGQGIGTNYGYTF. CDR3 DNA: TGTGCCAGTAGCTCTGGACAGGGAATAGGGACTAACTATGGCTACACCTTC.

This clonotype was seen repeatedly, ten times or more. The chain couples TRBV11-2 to TRBJ2-7, with 8 bases fitting TRBD1. Germline V gives CDR1 SGHAT, CDR2 FQNNGV. The CDR3 is 14 residues long. With 6 bases clipped from V and 3 bases from J, the junction kept 7 bases outside the gene matches. This chain's CDR3 is CASRTTGGHYEQYF. The DNA for the CDR3 is TGTGCCAGCAGGACTACAGGGGGGCACTACGAGCAGTACTTC.

The rearrangement joins TRBV19 to TRBJ2-1; 10 bases match TRBD1. Germline loops: CDR1 LNHDA, CDR2 SQIVND (reference sequence). J lost 4 bases, V lost 8 bases, and 8 bases had no gene match. The CDR3 runs 15 residues. The CDR3 sequence is CASLRGTGDYNEQFF. The DNA of the CDR3 is TGTGCCAGTCTAAGGGGGACAGGGGATTACAATGAGCAGTTCTTC. Filled out from reference TRBV19 and TRBJ2-1, the complete variable domain reads DGGITQSPKYLFRKEGQNVTLSCEQNLNHDAMYWYRQDPGQGLRLIYYSQIVNDFQKGDIAEGYSVSREKKESFPLTVTSAQKNPTAFYLCASLRGTGDYNEQFFGPGTRLTVL.

The chain is built from TRBV6-1 and TRBJ2-7; TRBD1 aligns across 11 bases. J lost 1 base, V lost 6 bases, and 11 bases had no gene match. The CDR3 is made up of 17 amino acids. Germline CDR1 MNHNS, CDR2 SASEGT. As DNA, the CDR3 is TGTGCCAGCAGCAGCGGGACAGGGGGTATGTTGTCCTACGAGCAGTACTTC. It encodes CASSSGTGGMLSYEQYF.

This clonotype was seen at least ten times. J is TRBJ2-3 and V is TRBV2, with 12 bases aligning to TRBD2. The CDR3 runs 19 residues. Per germline, CDR1 SNHLY and CDR2 FYNNEI. Germline trimming cut 7 bases from V and 3 bases from J; bases unmatched to any gene: 17. CDR3 amino acids: CASKTGVTSGSIGTDTQYF. The DNA for the CDR3 is TGTGCCAGCAAAACAGGGGTGACTAGCGGGAGTATCGGGACAGATACGCAGTATTTT.

This clonotype occurred many times. The gene calls are TRBV3-1 and TRBJ1-2; D is unresolved. The CDR3 has 14 amino acids. With 0 bases removed from V and 5 bases from J, the gap between germline ends came to 10 bases. The germline gives CDR1 LGHDT, CDR2 YNNKEL (reference sequence). CDR3 loop: CASSQDWRGYGYTF. The DNA of the CDR3 is TGTGCCAGCAGCCAAGATTGGCGGGGATATGGCTACACCTTC.

There are a few counts of this clonotype. This chain joins TRBV4-1 and TRBJ2-1, with D perhaps assigned TRBD1 or TRBD2 (6 bases each). The germline V and J ends were trimmed by 4 bases and 9 bases, with 22 bases remaining between them. The germline V gene encodes CDR1 MGHRA and CDR2 YSYEKL. The CDR3 runs 16 residues. CDR3 DNA: TGCGCCAGCAGCCCCGTCGACAGGTCGGGGGTAGGTGAGCAGTTCTTC. Protein: CASSPVDRSGVGEQFF.

This clonotype has at least ten counts. This rearrangement joins TRBV7-2 to TRBJ1-1; TRBD1 aligns across 12 bases. Trimming took 5 bases from V and 3 from J; bases not matched to a gene: 7. The CDR3 is made up of 16 amino acids. Germline V gene data show CDR1 as SGHTA and CDR2 as FQGNSA. CDR3 coding DNA: TGTGCCAGCAGCCCGGGGGACAGGGGGCTGGACACTGAAGCTTTCTTT. This sequence encodes CASSPGDRGLDTEAFF.